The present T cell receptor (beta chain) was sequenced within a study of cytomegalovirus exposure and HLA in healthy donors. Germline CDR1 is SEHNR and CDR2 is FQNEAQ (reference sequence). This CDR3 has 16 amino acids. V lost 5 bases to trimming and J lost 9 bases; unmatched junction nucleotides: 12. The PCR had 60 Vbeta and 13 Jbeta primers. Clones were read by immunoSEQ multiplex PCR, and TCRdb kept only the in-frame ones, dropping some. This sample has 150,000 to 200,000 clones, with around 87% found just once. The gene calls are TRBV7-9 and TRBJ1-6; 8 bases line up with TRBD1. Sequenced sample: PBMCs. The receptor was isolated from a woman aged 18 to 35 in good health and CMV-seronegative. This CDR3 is CASSPNHPGGGSPLHF. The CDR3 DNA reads TGTGCCAGCAGCCCTAACCACCCAGGGGGCGGTTCACCCCTCCACTTT. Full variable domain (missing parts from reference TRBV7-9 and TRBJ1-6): DTGVSQNPRHKITKRGQNVTFRCDPISEHNRLYWYRQTLGQGPEFLTYFQNEAQLEKSRLLSDRFSAERPKGSFSTLEIQRTEQGDSAMYLCASSPNHPGGGSPLHFGNGTRLTVT.